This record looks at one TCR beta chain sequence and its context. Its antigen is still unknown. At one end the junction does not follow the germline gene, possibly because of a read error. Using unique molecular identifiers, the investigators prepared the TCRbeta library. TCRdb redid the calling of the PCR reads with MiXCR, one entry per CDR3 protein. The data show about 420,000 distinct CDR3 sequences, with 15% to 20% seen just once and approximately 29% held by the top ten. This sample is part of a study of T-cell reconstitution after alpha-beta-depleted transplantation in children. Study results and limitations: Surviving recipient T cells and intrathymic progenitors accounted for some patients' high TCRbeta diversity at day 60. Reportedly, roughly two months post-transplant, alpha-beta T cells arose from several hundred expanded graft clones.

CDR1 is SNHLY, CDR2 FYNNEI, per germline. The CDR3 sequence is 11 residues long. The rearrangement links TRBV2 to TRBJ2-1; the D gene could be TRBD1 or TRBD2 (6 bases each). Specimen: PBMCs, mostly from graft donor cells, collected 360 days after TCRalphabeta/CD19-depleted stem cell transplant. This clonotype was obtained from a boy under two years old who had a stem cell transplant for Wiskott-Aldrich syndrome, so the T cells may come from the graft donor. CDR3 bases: TGTGCCAGCAGTGAATGGGGGGCCTTAATCTTC. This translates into CASSEWGALIF.